This T cell receptor (beta chain) derives from a study of T cells in Graves' hyperthyroidism and ophthalmopathy. RNA transcripts gave rise to amplified TCR beta CDR3 regions. An initial round of RT-PCR targeting the TCR CDR3 relied on the HTBI primer set. TCRdb re-called the multiplex PCR reads with MiXCR, one entry per CDR3 protein. The top ten hold roughly 3% of the sample, which has around 600,000 distinct CDR3 sequences, around 15% seen once. The germline gives CDR1 SSHAT, CDR2 FNYEAQ (reference sequence). The CDR3 spans 14 residues. Study findings and constraints: Researchers found most expanded thyroid clonotypes above 0.001 in blood as well.

Concerning this clonotype itself: The antigen is not known. Mismatch with germline at one junction end may stem from a read error.

The specimen was blood. V is TRBV7-7 and J is TRBJ2-1, with 7 bases aligning to TRBD2. The receptor was derived from a woman aged 40 to 50 with Graves' ophthalmopathy. CDR3 nucleotide sequence: TGTGCTAGCAGCTTAAGGGACTATGGCGATGAGCAGTTCTTC. It encodes CASSLRDYGDEQFF.